This passage covers 25 T cell receptor beta chains from one sample sequenced in a study of T cells in Graves' hyperthyroidism and ophthalmopathy. RNA transcripts gave rise to amplified TCR beta CDR3 regions. HTBI primers drove first-round RT-PCR of the TCR CDR3. MiXCR, run by TCRdb on the multiplex PCR reads, gives a single entry per CDR3 protein. Of under 250,000 distinct CDR3 sequences listed, under 20% are singletons. Sequencing was carried out using blood. These receptors originate from a man aged 50 to 59 with Graves' hyperthyroidism.

V and J are TRBV5-4 and TRBJ1-4; 8 positions match TRBD1. Germline V gene data show CDR1 as SGHNT and CDR2 as YYREEE (reference sequence). This CDR3 region has 15 residues. Losses at the gene ends were 3 bases for V and 8 bases for J; bases not matched to a gene: 9. CDR3 sequence: CASSSSTGGTEKLFF. CDR3 bases: TGTGCCAGCAGCTCCTCTACAGGGGGAACCGAAAAACTGTTTTTT.

This clonotype appeared many times. This chain connects TRBV20-1 to TRBJ2-7; D remains unclear. The CDR3 sequence is 14 residues long. Germline V gives CDR1 DFQATT, CDR2 SNEGSKA (reference sequence). Trimming cost V 6 bases and J 0 bases, with 15 bases left between them. The CDR3 DNA sequence: TGCAGTGCGCCCTTTAGGCCCAGCTCCTACGAGCAGTACTTC. This codes for CSAPFRPSSYEQYF.

This clonotype was counted at least ten times. The chain recombines TRBV11-2 with TRBJ2-7; no firm D call. The CDR3 runs to 15 residues. Trimming shortened V by 1 base and J by 3 bases, and 13 bases separated the two germline ends. Germline lookup yields CDR1 SGHAT and CDR2 FQNNGV. Here the CDR3 reads CASSLALGDYYEQYF. In DNA, the CDR3 is TGTGCCAGCAGCTTAGCCCTTGGCGATTACTACGAGCAGTACTTC.

Here the CDR3 DNA reads TGCGCCAGCAGCCACGTAGGGACAGGGGGCTACGAGCAGTACTTC. This codes for CASSHVGTGGYEQYF. This chain connects TRBV4-1 to TRBJ2-7; 11 bases are a match to TRBD1. After removal of 3 bases from V and 3 bases from J, the junction contained 4 bases not matched to a gene. Looked up from germline, CDR1 is MGHRA and CDR2 is YSYEKL. CDR3 length equals 15 residues.

CDR3 residues: CASSRTTYEQYF. The CDR3 DNA is TGTGCCAGCAGTAGGACAACCTACGAGCAGTACTTC. The chain employs TRBV6-1 and TRBJ2-7; D may be TRBD1 (5 bases). V dropped 5 bases and J dropped 2 bases, with 7 bases sitting between them. The CDR3 consists of 12 residues. CDR1 is MNHNS, CDR2 SASEGT, per germline.

This sequence joins TRBV12-5 and TRBJ1-5; D remains ambiguous. The CDR3 length is 14 residues. Trimming stripped 0 bases from V and 5 bases from J, with 8 bases between. Germline V lookup: CDR1 LGHNT, CDR2 FRNRAP. The CDR3 reads CASGLVLLDQPQHF. As DNA, the CDR3 is TGTGCTAGTGGTTTGGTACTTTTAGATCAGCCCCAGCATTTT.

Note on this clonotype: A much larger clone is a single base away; this may be a read error. The chain couples TRBV5-1 to TRBJ2-2; no firm D call. This CDR3 has 15 residues. Per germline, CDR1 SGHRS and CDR2 YFSETQ. Trimming removed 0 bases from V and 3 bases from J, with 9 bases in between. The chain's CDR3 is CASSLVDTYTGELFF. In nucleotides, the CDR3 is TGCGCCAGCAGCTTGGTCGACACCTACACCGGGGAGCTGTTTTTT.

This clonotype was picked up many times. The chain recombines TRBV9 with TRBJ2-2; unclear D gene. Trimming removed 3 bases from V and 7 bases from J, with 19 bases in between. The CDR3 has 16 amino acids. The germline CDR1 and CDR2 sequences are SGDLS and YYNGEE. The DNA for the CDR3 is TGTGCCAGCAGCGCCGAGGATCGACTGAAATTCGGGGAGCTGTTTTTT. Amino acid sequence: CASSAEDRLKFGELFF.

This clonotype was observed many times. The chain carries TRBV28 and TRBJ1-2; 7 nucleotides align to TRBD1. CDR1 MDHEN and CDR2 SYDVKM come from the germline V gene. J was trimmed by 4 bases and V by 6 bases; bases with no gene match: 8. The CDR3 is 14 residues long. The DNA of the CDR3 is TGTGCCAGCAGACCGGGACAGTCATCCTATGGCTACACCTTC. It codes for CASRPGQSSYGYTF.

This clonotype was seen repeatedly, ten times or more. As DNA, the CDR3 is TGTGCCAGCAGCCTGACAGGGGGCGATGAAAAACTGTTTTTT. It yields the protein CASSLTGGDEKLFF. The chain recombines TRBV12-3 or TRBV12-4 with TRBJ1-4; 10 bases are shared with TRBD1. The CDR3 spans 14 residues. With V trimmed by 6 bases and J by 6 bases, 4 bases remained unmatched.

This clonotype was recorded at least ten times. V and J are TRBV19 and TRBJ2-2; perhaps TRBD1 as D (5 bases). CDR3 length: 15 amino acids. CDR1 is LNHDA and CDR2 is SQIVND in the germline V gene (reference sequence). Trimming took 7 bases from V and 5 from J, leaving 17 bases between them. The CDR3 spells CASTMTDTPTGELFF. In DNA, the CDR3 is TGTGCCAGTACGATGACGGACACACCAACCGGGGAGCTGTTTTTT.

This clonotype was found many times. V and J are TRBV20-1 and TRBJ2-7, with D maybe TRBD1 (6 bases). The germline V gene encodes CDR1 DFQATT and CDR2 SNEGSKA (reference sequence). The ends were cut back, 3 bases at V and 3 bases at J, with 9 bases in the middle. This CDR3 contains 12 residues. Here the CDR3 reads CSARTGVYEQYF. Written as DNA, the CDR3 is TGCAGTGCTAGGACAGGAGTCTACGAGCAGTACTTC.

This clonotype came up a few times. This chain's CDR3 is CASSTGTSVTDTQYF. CDR3 DNA: TGTGCCAGCAGCACCGGGACTAGCGTTACAGATACGCAGTATTTT. The chain employs TRBV12-3 or TRBV12-4 and TRBJ2-3, with TRBD2 identical over 10 bases. This CDR3 is 15 amino acids long. J lost 3 bases, V lost 6 bases, and 6 bases had no gene match.

This clonotype turned up a few times. The chain carries TRBV18 and TRBJ2-7; 13 positions match TRBD2. V lost 4 bases and J lost 7; bases outside the gene matches: 10. CDR1 is KGHSH and CDR2 is LQKENI in the germline V gene. The CDR3 runs to 16 residues. In DNA form, the CDR3 reads TGTGCCAGCTCACTCCGAGGACTAGCGGGAGTCGGTGAGCAGTACTTC. Translation: CASSLRGLAGVGEQYF.

This clonotype was seen ten or more times. The V gene is TRBV11-2, the J gene TRBJ2-1; D perhaps matches TRBD2 (6 bases). With 4 bases removed from V and 13 bases from J, the gap between germline ends came to 20 bases. Germline V CDR1 and CDR2: SGHAT, FQNNGV. The CDR3 runs 14 residues. CDR3 sequence (DNA): TGTGCCAGCAGCTCACTAGCTCGAGGAGTCGAACAGTTCTTC. Translation gives CASSSLARGVEQFF.

The chain recombines TRBV7-2 with TRBJ1-1; no clear D. This CDR3 comprises 13 residues. The V gene lost 2 bases and the J gene lost 1 base, with 5 bases spanning the gap. From germline, CDR1 is SGHTA and CDR2 FQGNSA. The CDR3 region has the DNA TGTGCCAGCAGCTTATACAGGAACACTGAAGCTTTCTTT. Residues: CASSLYRNTEAFF.

The chain is built from TRBV3-1 and TRBJ2-1; 8 bases align to TRBD2. This CDR3 is built from 15 residues. The germline CDR1 and CDR2 sequences are LGHDT and YNNKEL (reference sequence). The V and J ends lost 1 base and 6 bases, in that order; junction bases with no gene match: 5. The CDR3 DNA sequence: TGTGCCAGCAGCCAAGCTGTAGCGGGATTCAATGAGCAGTTCTTC. Its protein product is CASSQAVAGFNEQFF.

In its sample, this clonotype was seen many times. This rearrangement joins TRBV7-9 to TRBJ2-3; 10 positions match TRBD2. This CDR3 has 21 amino acids. Germline lookup yields CDR1 SEHNR and CDR2 FQNEAQ (reference sequence). V lost 1 base, J lost 5 bases, and 21 bases stayed unmatched. For the CDR3, the DNA is TGTGCCAGCAGCTTAGAAATGGGTCTAGCGGGAGTATTGGCGCGAGAAGATACGCAGTATTTT. Its protein product is CASSLEMGLAGVLAREDTQYF.

About this clonotype: This may arise from a read error, as a much more abundant clone is one base away. This chain uses TRBV18 with TRBJ1-4; a weak D match, TRBD1 (5 bases). This CDR3 has 17 residues. The germline V gene has CDR1 KGHSH and CDR2 LQKENI. The CDR3 bases are TGTGCCAGCCCACCGCTTGGACCGACAGCGAATAATGAAAAACTGTTTTTT. Translation gives CASPPLGPTANNEKLFF.

This clonotype was seen many times. The rearrangement joins TRBV27 to TRBJ2-2, with D possibly matching TRBD2 (6 bases). The V and J ends lost 6 bases and 4 bases respectively, with 18 bases between them. CDR1 and CDR2 from the germline V gene are MNHEY and SMNVEV (reference sequence). This CDR3 comprises 16 residues. CDR3 DNA: TGTGCCAGCAGCACCGACTCCCGGCGGGGCACCGGGGAGCTGTTTTTT. It translates to CASSTDSRRGTGELFF.

The sample holds many counts of this clonotype. CDR3 in amino acids: CASSLGQAQDEQYF. The CDR3 nucleotides read TGCGCCAGCAGCTTAGGACAGGCCCAGGACGAGCAGTACTTC. This sequence joins TRBV5-1 and TRBJ2-7; 7 nucleotides agree with TRBD1. V shed 2 bases, J shed 5 bases, and the junction held 7 bases outside the gene matches. The CDR3 consists of 14 residues. Looked up from germline, CDR1 is SGHRS and CDR2 is YFSETQ.

This clonotype occurred many times. This sequence joins TRBV12-5 and TRBJ2-7; perhaps TRBD1 as D (6 bases). Germline assignment: CDR1 LGHNT and CDR2 FRNRAP. V was cut by 5 bases and J by 5 bases, with 16 bases left in between. This CDR3 spans 14 amino acids. The CDR3 DNA follows: TGTGCTAGTGGTCCCCCTAACAGGGTCCACGAGCAGTACTTC. Amino acid sequence: CASGPPNRVHEQYF.

This clonotype was seen many times. The gene calls are TRBV28 and TRBJ2-1, with unresolved D. CDR1 is MDHEN, CDR2 SYDVKM, per germline. V gave up 8 bases and J gave up 0 bases, with 14 bases separating them. The CDR3 loop spans 15 amino acids. CDR3 DNA sequence: TGTGCCAGCGGAGAGCGCCCGAGCTCCTACAATGAGCAGTTCTTC. Protein product: CASGERPSSYNEQFF.

This clonotype was found many times. The rearrangement uses TRBV15 and TRBJ2-5; tentatively, D is TRBD1 or TRBD2 (5 bases each). Germline CDR1 is LNHNV and CDR2 is YYDKDF (reference sequence). The CDR3 is made up of 15 amino acids. Trimming took 0 bases from V and 5 from J, leaving 13 bases between them. DNA for the CDR3: TGTGCCACCAGCAGAGATTCCGGGGCGGTGGAGACCCAGTACTTC. It is translated as CATSRDSGAVETQYF. The full variable domain, completed using reference TRBV15 and TRBJ2-5, is DAMVIQNPRYQVTQFGKPVTLSCSQTLNHNVMYWYQQKSSQAPKLLFHYYDKDFNNEADTPDNFQSRRPNTSFCFLDIRSPGLGDTAMYLCATSRDSGAVETQYFGPGTRLLVL.

Notes on this clonotype: This may be a read error: a much more frequent sequence differs by one nucleotide. This CDR3 reads CASSSQGPNEALF. CDR3 sequence (DNA): TGTGCCAGCAGCTCACAGGGACCCAATGAAGCTCTCTTT. J is TRBJ1-1 and V is TRBV7-9, with D possibly TRBD1 on 6 matching bases. The germline CDR1 and CDR2 sequences are SEHNR and FQNEAQ (reference sequence). The CDR3 is 13 residues long.